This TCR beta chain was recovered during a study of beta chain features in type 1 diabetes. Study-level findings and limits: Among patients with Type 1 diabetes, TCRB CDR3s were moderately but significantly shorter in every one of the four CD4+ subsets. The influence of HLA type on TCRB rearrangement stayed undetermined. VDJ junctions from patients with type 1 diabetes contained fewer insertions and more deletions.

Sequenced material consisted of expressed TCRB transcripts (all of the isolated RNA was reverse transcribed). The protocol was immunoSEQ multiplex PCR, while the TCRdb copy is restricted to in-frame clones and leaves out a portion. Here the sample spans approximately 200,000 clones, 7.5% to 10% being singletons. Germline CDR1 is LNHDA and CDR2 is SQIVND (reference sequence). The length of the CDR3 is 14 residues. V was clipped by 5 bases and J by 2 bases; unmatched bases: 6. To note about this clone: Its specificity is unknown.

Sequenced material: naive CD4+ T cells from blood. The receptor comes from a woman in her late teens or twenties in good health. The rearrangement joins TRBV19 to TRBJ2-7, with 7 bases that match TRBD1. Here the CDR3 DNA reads TGTGCCAGTAGTCCCGGGACAGCAACCTACGAGCAGTACTTC. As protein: CASSPGTATYEQYF. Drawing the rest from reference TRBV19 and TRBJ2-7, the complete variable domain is DGGITQSPKYLFRKEGQNVTLSCEQNLNHDAMYWYRQDPGQGLRLIYYSQIVNDFQKGDIAEGYSVSREKKESFPLTVTSAQKNPTAFYLCASSPGTATYEQYFGPGTRLTVT.